The rows below give T cell receptor beta chains drawn from one sample of a study of T cell responses to AZD1222 COVID-19 vaccine. TCRdb keeps only in-frame clones here, not all; method: immunoSEQ multiplex PCR. The table has 90,000 to 130,000 clones, roughly 90% seen once. The specimen was peripheral blood, collected on day 0 of AZD1222 vaccination. The receptor source for this set is an adult in good health. The CDR3 runs from the conserved cysteine through the conserved F or W. The D gene is left open where the match is weak. Size values are once, few and many counts, or a class for expanded clones, and some rows have none.

TRBV4-1	-	TRBJ1-2	-	TGCGCCAGCAGCCCGGAGGACGGACGGGATACTAACTATGGCTACACCTTC	CASSPEDGRDTNYGYTF
TRBV7-9	-	TRBJ2-7	-	TGTGCCAGCAGTCTAGAGAGGGGAGAGCAGTACTTC	CASSLERGEQYF
TRBV5-1	-	TRBJ2-2	TRBD2	TGCGCCAGCAGCTTGTGGCTAGCGGGGCCTTCCGGGGAGCTGTTTTTT	CASSLWLAGPSGELFF
TRBV29-1	-	TRBJ2-1	-	TGCAGCGTTGCCCGGGTGAGCTCCTACAATGAGCAGTTCTTC	CSVARVSSYNEQFF
TRBV5-5	-	TRBJ2-1	-	TGTGCCAGCAGCTTCCCAATGGGGTGGGAGCAGTTCTTC	CASSFPMGWEQFF
TRBV5-6	-	TRBJ2-5	-	TGTGCCAGCAGCTTGCTAGGGTATGAGACCCAGTACTTC	CASSLLGYETQYF
TRBV14	-	TRBJ1-4	-	TGTGCCAGCAGCCAAACGCCCGGACGGTGGGAAAAGAAAACGGGTAATGAAAAACTGTTTTTT	CASSQTPGRWEKKTGNEKLFF
TRBV10-3	-	TRBJ1-3	TRBD1	TGTGCCATCAGCGGGACAGGCGGTGGAAACACCATATATTTT	CAISGTGGGNTIYF
TRBV27	-	TRBJ2-6	-	TGTGCCAGCACCTCGACCGGAGCTGGGGCCAACGTCCTGACTTTC	CASTSTGAGANVLTF
TRBV7-9	-	TRBJ1-6	TRBD1	TGTGCCAGCAGCTTAGGGGACAGGGGGCGATCACCCCTCCACTTT	CASSLGDRGRSPLHF
TRBV6-5	-	TRBJ1-2	-	TGTGCCAGCAGTTACTCCGCAGCTACTAACTATGGCTACACCTTC	CASSYSAATNYGYTF
TRBV25-1	-	TRBJ2-7	-	TGTGCCAGCACCCAGTCCGGGAGCCAAGACGAGCAGTACTTC	CASTQSGSQDEQYF
TRBV7-9	-	TRBJ2-5	-	TGTGCCAGCAGCTTAAAGTTAGCCCCGGGTGAGACCCAGTACTTC	CASSLKLAPGETQYF
TRBV5-1	-	TRBJ2-7	-	TGCGCCAGCAGCTTGGAGACTGCCACCTACGAGCAGTACTTC	CASSLETATYEQYF
TRBV19	once	TRBJ1-6	TRBD1	TGTGCCAGTAGAACGGGACAGGGATATAATTCACCCCTCCACTTT	CASRTGQGYNSPLHF
TRBV5-4	-	TRBJ2-6	-	TGTGCCAGCAGCCCTGGCGGCATTTACTCTGGGGCCAACGTCCTGACTTTC	CASSPGGIYSGANVLTF
TRBV5-1	-	TRBJ2-6	-	TGCGCCAGCAGCTCCGCCTCTGGGGCCAACGTCCTGACTTTC	CASSSASGANVLTF
TRBV19	-	TRBJ1-2	-	TGTGCCAGTAGTCAGGTCGGGTTGGGCAACTATGGCTACACCTTC	CASSQVGLGNYGYTF
TRBV10-2	-	TRBJ1-2	TRBD1	TGCGCCAGCAGTGAGTCTGGGACAGACAACTATGGCTACACCTTC	CASSESGTDNYGYTF
TRBV11-2	-	TRBJ1-2	-	TGTGCCACCCGGGACATGGTTGGGGGTGGCTACACCTTC	CATRDMVGGGYTF
TRBV5-5	-	TRBJ2-6	-	TGTGCCAGCAGCTTTAAAGGGTCTGGGGCCAACGTCCTGACTTTC	CASSFKGSGANVLTF
TRBV10-2	-	TRBJ1-6	-	TGCGCCAGCAGGGGGGGTGGGGGATTAGATAATTCACCCCTCCACTTT	CASRGGGGLDNSPLHF
TRBV7-3	-	TRBJ2-3	-	TGTGCCAGCAGCTTATGGCAGACATTAAACACAGATACGCAGTATTTT	CASSLWQTLNTDTQYF
TRBV6-5	-	TRBJ2-1	TRBD2	TGTGCCAGCAGTATAACTAGCGGGACTTACAATGAGCAGTTCTTC	CASSITSGTYNEQFF
TRBV18	medium-sized	TRBJ1-5	-	TGTGCCAGCTCACCCAAACAGGGCCAGCCCCAGCATTTT	CASSPKQGQPQHF
TRBV5-6	-	TRBJ2-7	-	TGTGCCAGCAGCTTAGGGATAAACTACGAGCAGTACTTC	CASSLGINYEQYF
TRBV6-5	-	TRBJ1-4	-	TGTGCCAGCAGCTACCGATCAACTAATGAAAAACTGTTTTTT	CASSYRSTNEKLFF
TRBV3-1/TRBV3-2	-	TRBJ1-2	-	TGTGCCAGCAGCCAAACCTATACTGGCTACACCTTC	CASSQTYTGYTF
TRBV27	-	TRBJ1-6	-	TGTGCCAGCAGTTATAAGGCTAATTCACCCCTCCACTTT	CASSYKANSPLHF
TRBV3-1/TRBV3-2	once	TRBJ1-2	-	TGTGCCAGCAGCCCCCGACGACAGTTAAACTATGGCTACACCTTC	CASSPRRQLNYGYTF
TRBV21-1	-	TRBJ1-3	-	TGTGCCAGCAGCGATCAGAGACTCTCCTCTGGAAACACCATATATTTT	CASSDQRLSSGNTIYF
TRBV7-2	-	TRBJ1-2	-	TGTGCCAGCAGCTTAGTGCGGACTCGGAAGGGCTACACCTTC	CASSLVRTRKGYTF
TRBV4-2	-	TRBJ1-6	-	TGTGCCAGCAGCCAAGACCCAGGAAACAATTCACCCCTCCACTTT	CASSQDPGNNSPLHF
TRBV7-9	-	TRBJ1-2	-	TGTGCCAGCAGCCCCGACGGTGGGGCGTCCTATGGCTACACCTTC	CASSPDGGASYGYTF
TRBV5-1	-	TRBJ2-2	TRBD1	TGCGCCAGCAGCTTGACTACAGGGGTCGGCACCGGGGAGCTGTTTTTT	CASSLTTGVGTGELFF
TRBV4-1	-	TRBJ1-2	-	TGCGCCAGCAGCCAAGGCGGCGGACGGACTAACTATGGCTACACCTTC	CASSQGGGRTNYGYTF
TRBV30	few	TRBJ2-7	-	TGTGCCTGGAGTGTACTCGGGGCCGAGCAGTACTTC	CAWSVLGAEQYF
TRBV5-8	-	TRBJ2-1	-	TGTGCCAGCAGCTTGCGCGGGTCGAGCTCCTACAATGAGCAGTTCTTC	CASSLRGSSSYNEQFF
TRBV7-8	-	TRBJ2-3	TRBD2	TGTGCCAGCAGCAGGAGGGGACTAGCGGGGGGGACAGATACGCAGTATTTT	CASSRRGLAGGTDTQYF
TRBV7-2	once	TRBJ2-7	-	TGTGCCAGCAGCTTAGATCCGGGGGGCCCCAGGGAGCAGTACTTC	CASSLDPGGPREQYF
TRBV24-1	-	TRBJ2-1	-	TGTGCCACCAGTCGCACGGGATCCTACAATGAGCAGTTCTTC	CATSRTGSYNEQFF
TRBV10-3	-	TRBJ2-1	TRBD1	TGTGCCATCAGTGGGCCTTATGGGACAGGGTCCAATGAGCAGTTCTTC	CAISGPYGTGSNEQFF